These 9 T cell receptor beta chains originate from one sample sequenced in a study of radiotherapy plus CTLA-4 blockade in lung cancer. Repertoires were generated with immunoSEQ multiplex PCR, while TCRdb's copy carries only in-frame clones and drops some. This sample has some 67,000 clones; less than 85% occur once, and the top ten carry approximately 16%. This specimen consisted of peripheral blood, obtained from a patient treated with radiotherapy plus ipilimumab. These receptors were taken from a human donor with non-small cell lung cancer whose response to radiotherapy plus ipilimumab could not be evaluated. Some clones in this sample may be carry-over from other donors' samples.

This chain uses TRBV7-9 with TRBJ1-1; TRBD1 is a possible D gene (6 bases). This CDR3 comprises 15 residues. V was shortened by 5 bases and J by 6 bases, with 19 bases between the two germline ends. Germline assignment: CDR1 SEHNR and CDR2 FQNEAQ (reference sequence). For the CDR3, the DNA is TGTGCCAGCAGCCCGCGGACAGCCCTGGGGTCTGAAGCTTTCTTT. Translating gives CASSPRTALGSEAFF.

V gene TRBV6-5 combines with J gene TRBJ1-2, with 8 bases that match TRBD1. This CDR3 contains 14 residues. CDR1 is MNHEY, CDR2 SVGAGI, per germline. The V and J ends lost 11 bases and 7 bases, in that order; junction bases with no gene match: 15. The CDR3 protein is CASSPGQGTSGYTF. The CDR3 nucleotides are TGTGCCTCCAGTCCCGGACAGGGAACGTCTGGCTACACCTTC.

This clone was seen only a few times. The CDR3 coding sequence is TGTGCCAGCAGCCCTCTCCCACTGGACAGGGTCGGTGGAAACACCATATATTTT. Its protein product is CASSPLPLDRVGGNTIYF. V and J are TRBV27 and TRBJ1-3; 8 bases line up with TRBD1. J lost 3 bases, V lost 6 bases, and 16 bases had no gene match. The CDR3 sequence is 18 residues long. CDR1 and CDR2 from the germline V gene are MNHEY and SMNVEV (reference sequence).

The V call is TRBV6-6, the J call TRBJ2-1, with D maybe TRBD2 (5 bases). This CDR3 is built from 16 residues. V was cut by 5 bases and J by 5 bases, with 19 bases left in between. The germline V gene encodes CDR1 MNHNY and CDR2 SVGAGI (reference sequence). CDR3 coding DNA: TGTGCCAGCAGTGCAATATCGGGGTGGGGTAACAATGAGCAGTTCTTC. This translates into CASSAISGWGNNEQFF.

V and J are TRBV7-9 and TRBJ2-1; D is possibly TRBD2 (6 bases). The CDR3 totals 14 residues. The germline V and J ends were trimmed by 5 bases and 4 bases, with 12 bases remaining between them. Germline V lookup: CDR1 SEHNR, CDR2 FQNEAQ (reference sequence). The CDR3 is CASSPRELYNEQFF. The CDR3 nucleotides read TGTGCCAGCAGCCCCCGGGAGCTATACAATGAGCAGTTCTTC.

CDR3 region: CASSVGQGVPNYGYTF. CDR3 in DNA: TGTGCCAGCAGCGTAGGACAGGGGGTTCCTAACTATGGCTACACCTTC. V usage is TRBV9 and J usage is TRBJ1-2, with 9 bases identical to TRBD1. Germline V CDR1 and CDR2: SGDLS, YYNGEE. This CDR3 is built from 16 residues. Unmatched junction bases numbered 3, after V lost 0 bases and J lost 0 bases. The entire variable domain, with the rest obtained from reference TRBV9 and TRBJ1-2, is as follows: DSGVTQTPKHLITATGQRVTLRCSPRSGDLSVYWYQQSLDQGLQFLIQYYNGEERAKGNILERFSAQQFPDLHSELNLSSLELGDSALYFCASSVGQGVPNYGYTFGSGTRLTVV.

The CDR3 sequence: CASSSRQGLTYEQYF. The DNA of the CDR3 is TGTGCCAGCAGCTCGCGACAAGGTCTAACCTACGAGCAGTACTTC. The chain couples TRBV7-2 to TRBJ2-7, with unresolved D. The V end was cut by 4 bases, the J end by 2 bases, with 15 bases between. CDR3 size: 15 residues. Germline CDR1 SGHTA, CDR2 FQGNSA.

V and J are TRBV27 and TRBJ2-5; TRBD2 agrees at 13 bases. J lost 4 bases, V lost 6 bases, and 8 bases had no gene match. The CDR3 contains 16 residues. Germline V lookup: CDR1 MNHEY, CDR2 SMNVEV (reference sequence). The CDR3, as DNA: TGTGCCAGCAGCCGTAGGACTAGCGGGGGAGCAGAGACCCAGTACTTC. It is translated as CASSRRTSGGAETQYF.

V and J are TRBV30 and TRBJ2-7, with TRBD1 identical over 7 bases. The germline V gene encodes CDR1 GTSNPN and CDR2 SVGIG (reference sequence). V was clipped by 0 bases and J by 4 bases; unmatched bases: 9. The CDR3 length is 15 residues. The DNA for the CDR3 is TGTGCCTGGAGTGTACTGCCAGGGGGTCGATACGAGCAGTACTTC. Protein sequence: CAWSVLPGGRYEQYF. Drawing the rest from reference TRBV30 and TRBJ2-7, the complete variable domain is SQTIHQWPATLVQPVGSPLSLECTVEGTSNPNLYWYRQAAGRGLQLLFYSVGIGQISSEVPQNLSASRPQDRQFILSSKKLLLSDSGFYLCAWSVLPGGRYEQYFGPGTRLTVT.